Below, 27 T cell receptor beta chains from the same sample are listed, as sequenced in a study of cytomegalovirus exposure and HLA in healthy donors. The primer mix had 60 Vbeta and 13 Jbeta primers. Assay: immunoSEQ multiplex PCR; the TCRdb copy retains only in-frame clones and omits some. The data show approximately 150,000 clones, about four fifths seen once. Sequenced input: PBMCs. These TCRs come from a male donor in good health and CMV-seronegative.

This chain joins TRBV7-9 and TRBJ2-7; 10 bases agree with TRBD1. The CDR3 spans 19 residues. V lost 5 bases, J lost 2 bases, and 18 bases stayed unmatched. Germline-derived CDR1 and CDR2 are SEHNR and FQNEAQ (reference sequence). CDR3 protein: CASSGQTGGGYVFPYEQYF. The CDR3 nucleotides read TGTGCCAGCAGCGGCCAGACAGGGGGCGGCTATGTCTTCCCCTACGAGCAGTACTTC.

This chain joins TRBV27 and TRBJ2-4; 7 bases match TRBD2. This CDR3 has 13 amino acids. Germline CDR1 reads MNHEY; CDR2 reads SMNVEV (reference sequence). With V trimmed by 6 bases and J by 6 bases, 5 bases remained unmatched. The CDR3 region is CASRKASGNIQYF. The CDR3, as DNA: TGTGCCAGCAGAAAAGCTAGCGGAAACATTCAGTACTTC.

The CDR3: CASRRSGDNEQFF. In nucleotides, the CDR3 is TGTGCCAGTAGAAGGAGCGGGGACAATGAGCAGTTCTTC. The gene calls are TRBV19 and TRBJ2-1, with 7 bases lining up with TRBD2. The V gene's germline CDR1 is LNHDA and CDR2 SQIVND (reference sequence). With V trimmed by 6 bases and J by 5 bases, 4 bases remained unmatched. The CDR3 contains 13 residues.

The V call is TRBV15, the J call TRBJ1-3; D might be TRBD1 (6 bases). Germline loops: CDR1 LNHNV, CDR2 YYDKDF (reference sequence). This CDR3 is built from 14 residues. The ends were cut back, 2 bases at V and 2 bases at J, with 7 bases in the middle. CDR3 protein: CATSRSGAGNTIYF. The CDR3 DNA reads TGTGCCACCAGCAGATCAGGGGCTGGAAACACCATATATTTT.

The chain couples TRBV4-1 to TRBJ2-1, with D perhaps TRBD2 (5 bases). Trimming removed 0 bases at V and 5 bases at J, with 11 bases between. Germline CDR1 is MGHRA and CDR2 is YSYEKL. The length of the CDR3 is 15 residues. CDR3 in DNA: TGCGCCAGCAGCCAAGATAAAAGCGGTAACAATGAGCAGTTCTTC. It encodes CASSQDKSGNNEQFF.

The chain carries TRBV4-1 and TRBJ2-1, with 8 bases lining up with TRBD2. Looked up from germline, CDR1 is MGHRA and CDR2 is YSYEKL. V lost 4 bases and J lost 7; bases outside the gene matches: 15. This CDR3 comprises 17 residues. The CDR3 loop is CASSPVPGLGVSNEQFF. The DNA of the CDR3 is TGCGCCAGCAGCCCGGTCCCGGGACTAGGGGTATCGAATGAGCAGTTCTTC.

This rearrangement joins TRBV5-4 to TRBJ2-2, with D possibly TRBD2 on 6 matching bases. The germline gives CDR1 SGHNT, CDR2 YYREEE (reference sequence). The CDR3 is made up of 16 amino acids. Trimming shortened V by 1 base and J by 7 bases, and 17 bases separated the two germline ends. CDR3 sequence reads: CASSLNSGPEGGELFF. CDR3 nucleotide sequence: TGTGCCAGCAGCTTGAATAGCGGCCCTGAGGGCGGGGAGCTGTTTTTT.

J is TRBJ1-3 and V is TRBV27; the match to TRBD1 covers 9 bases. With 5 bases clipped from V and 9 bases from J, the junction kept 14 bases outside the gene matches. Germline lookup yields CDR1 MNHEY and CDR2 SMNVEV (reference sequence). This CDR3 has 16 residues. The CDR3 loop reads CASSPVGTGNRGTIYF. The CDR3 DNA reads TGTGCCAGCAGTCCTGTAGGGACAGGGAATAGGGGCACCATATATTTT.

The CDR3 nucleotides read TGCGCCAGCAGCCAAGATAGGCGGGCCGCGGGAGGAAACACAGATACGCAGTATTTT. This sequence encodes CASSQDRRAAGGNTDTQYF. The chain couples TRBV4-3 to TRBJ2-3; TRBD2 matches 8 bases. The trim removed 0 bases at V and 2 bases at J, leaving 13 bases unmatched. The germline CDR1 and CDR2 sequences are LGHNA and YSLEER. This CDR3 contains 19 residues.

CDR3 DNA: TGTGCCAGCAGCTTACCCGGGGGTAATGAAAAACTGTTTTTT. Protein product: CASSLPGGNEKLFF. The gene calls are TRBV5-6 and TRBJ1-4, with D possibly TRBD1 on 5 matching bases. From germline, CDR1 is SGHDT and CDR2 YYEEEE. This CDR3 has 14 amino acids. Trimming pared 2 bases from V and 4 bases from J, leaving 9 bases between.

This clone was counted a single time. Since the CDR3 does not end with the conserved phenylalanine or tryptophan, this likely comes from a read error. The DNA is left out, because the CDR3 cannot be placed on it with certainty; the CDR3 is given as TCRdb lists it. V gene TRBV5-6 combines with J gene TRBJ1-2. The CDR3 spans 12 amino acids, including both terminal residues. Germline assignment: CDR1 SGHDT and CDR2 YYEEEE. The CDR3: CASSLAGWPQRL.

This clone came up a few times. The chain recombines TRBV13 with TRBJ2-3, with TRBD2 identical over 7 bases. V shed 9 bases, J shed 3 bases, and the junction held 12 bases outside the gene matches. CDR1 and CDR2 from the germline V gene are PRHDT and FYEKMQ (reference sequence). This CDR3 region has 15 residues. The CDR3 DNA follows: TGTGCCAGTCGCCGGGGCGGGAGCGCTACAGATACGCAGTATTTT. It codes for CASRRGGSATDTQYF.

V gene TRBV12-1 combines with J gene TRBJ1-2. TRBV12-1 represents a pseudogene. This CDR3 comprises 13 residues. CDR3: CASSSPTDYGYTF. The CDR3 DNA reads TGTGCCAGCAGCTCCCCGACTGACTATGGCTACACCTTC.

The J gene is TRBJ2-2, the V gene TRBV2; D possibly corresponds to TRBD1 (6 bases). This CDR3 has 14 residues. V was clipped by 6 bases and J by 2 bases, with 10 bases between them. Looked up from germline, CDR1 is SNHLY and CDR2 is FYNNEI. CDR3 loop: CASRGATNTGELFF. CDR3 sequence (DNA): TGTGCCAGCAGGGGGGCCACAAACACCGGGGAGCTGTTTTTT. The whole variable domain, remainder taken from reference TRBV2 and TRBJ2-2, is EPEVTQTPSHQVTQMGQEVILRCVPISNHLYFYWYRQILGQKVEFLVSFYNNEISEKSEIFDDQFSVERPDGSNFTLKIRSTKLEDSAMYFCASRGATNTGELFFGEGSRLTVL.

Regarding this clone: The sample holds other DNA sequences that translate to the same CDR3. The rearrangement uses TRBV27 and TRBJ1-5, with TRBD1 matching over 11 bases. The CDR3 is 15 amino acids. CDR1 is MNHEY, CDR2 SMNVEV, per germline (reference sequence). J lost 4 bases, V lost 5 bases, and 4 bases had no gene match. CDR3 in amino acids: CASSPGTGGNQPQHF. In DNA form, the CDR3 reads TGTGCCAGCAGTCCAGGGACAGGGGGAAATCAGCCCCAGCATTTT.

This chain links TRBV13 with TRBJ2-3; D unclear. In germline, CDR1 is PRHDT, CDR2 FYEKMQ (reference sequence). Trimming stripped 5 bases from V and 0 bases from J, with 6 bases between. The CDR3 is made up of 13 amino acids. In nucleotides, the CDR3 is TGTGCCAGCAGCGCGGCAAGCACAGATACGCAGTATTTT. Translating gives CASSAASTDTQYF. The entire variable domain, with the rest obtained from reference TRBV13 and TRBJ2-3, is as follows: AAGVIQSPRHLIKEKRETATLKCYPIPRHDTVYWYQQGPGQDPQFLISFYEKMQSDKGSIPDRFSAQQFSDYHSELNMSSLELGDSALYFCASSAASTDTQYFGPGTRLTVL.

The chain recombines TRBV7-2 with TRBJ2-5; 11 bases are a match to TRBD1. With the DNA end fitting TRBJ2-7 better, the J assignment may be wrong. From germline, CDR1 is SGHTA and CDR2 FQGNSA. The CDR3 is 15 residues long. DNA of the CDR3: TGTGCCAGCAGCCCGCCCGGGACAGGGGGGTACGAGCAGTACTTC. This gives the protein CASSPPGTGGYEQYF.

This clone was seen a single time. Sequence at one end of the junction differs from germline and may be a read error. This chain uses TRBV4-1 with TRBJ1-5, with 8 positions matching TRBD1. CDR1 is MGHRA, CDR2 YSYEKL, per germline. There are 15 residues in the CDR3. The CDR3 DNA is TGCGCCAGCAGCTCGGACAGGGAAAGCAGTCAGCCCCAGCATTTT. Its translation: CASSSDRESSQPQHF.

V is TRBV9 and J is TRBJ2-7; the match to TRBD1 covers 8 bases. This CDR3 contains 16 residues. V trimming: 3 bases; J trimming: 2 bases; junction bases outside the gene matches: 10. Germline loops: CDR1 SGDLS, CDR2 YYNGEE. CDR3 DNA sequence: TGTGCCAGCAGCGCGGGACAGGCCACATCGACCTACGAGCAGTACTTC. It codes for CASSAGQATSTYEQYF. Using reference TRBV9 and TRBJ2-7 for the parts outside the CDR3, the full variable domain is DSGVTQTPKHLITATGQRVTLRCSPRSGDLSVYWYQQSLDQGLQFLIQYYNGEERAKGNILERFSAQQFPDLHSELNLSSLELGDSALYFCASSAGQATSTYEQYFGPGTRLTVT.

V usage is TRBV1 and J usage is TRBJ1-6; the table's D call, TRBD1, has no DNA check behind it. TRBV1 is given as a pseudogene. This CDR3 has 19 residues. DNA of the CDR3: TGCACCAGCAGCCAAGGGGGACAGGGGGCGTCCTTAATTAATTCACCCCTCCACTTT. This sequence encodes CTSSQGGQGASLINSPLHF.

This rearrangement joins TRBV25-1 to TRBJ2-1; D is undetermined. The CDR3 contains 14 residues. V dropped 0 bases and J dropped 6 bases, with 9 bases sitting between them. Germline V gene sequence: CDR1 MGHDK, CDR2 SYGVNS. In DNA form, the CDR3 reads TGTGCCAGCAGTGAATACTATAGAGGCAATGAGCAGTTCTTC. Its translation is CASSEYYRGNEQFF.

The CDR3 is CASSTGGVTEAFF. The CDR3 bases are TGTGCCAGTAGTACCGGAGGGGTCACTGAAGCTTTCTTT. The chain couples TRBV19 to TRBJ1-1; D may be TRBD1 (5 bases). In germline, CDR1 is LNHDA, CDR2 SQIVND (reference sequence). This CDR3 has 13 residues. V was clipped by 4 bases and J by 4 bases, with 10 bases between them.

The CDR3 DNA sequence: TGTGCCAGCAGCGTCACAGGGGGTACCGGGGATGAAGCTTTCTTT. Its translation: CASSVTGGTGDEAFF. The V gene is TRBV9, the J gene TRBJ1-1; 8 nucleotides line up with TRBD1. Germline values: CDR1 SGDLS, CDR2 YYNGEE. V lost 2 bases to trimming and J lost 7 bases; unmatched junction nucleotides: 10. The CDR3 runs 15 residues.

V usage is TRBV27 and J usage is TRBJ1-1; perhaps TRBD1 as D (5 bases). Trimming took 2 bases from V and 2 from J, leaving 6 bases between them. Germline V gene sequence: CDR1 MNHEY, CDR2 SMNVEV (reference sequence). This CDR3 is built from 13 residues. In DNA, the CDR3 is TGTGCCAGCAGTTTAAGGGGAAACACTGAAGCTTTCTTT. Protein: CASSLRGNTEAFF.

The chain carries TRBV19 and TRBJ1-6, with 9 bases lining up with TRBD1. The CDR3 loop spans 12 amino acids. CDR1 is LNHDA, CDR2 SQIVND, per germline (reference sequence). The J segment lost 10 bases and the V segment lost 6 bases, leaving 1 base of the junction unmatched. This CDR3 is CASRDRGSPLHF. DNA of the CDR3: TGTGCCAGTAGGGACAGGGGATCACCCCTCCACTTT.

The chain uses TRBV4-3 and TRBJ2-2; 7 bases line up with TRBD2. The V segment lost 8 bases and the J segment 1 base; nucleotides outside the gene matches: 7. CDR3 size: 15 residues. Germline V gene sequence: CDR1 LGHNA, CDR2 YSLEER. This chain's CDR3 is CASGRLAVNTGELFF. CDR3 nucleotides: TGCGCCAGCGGTCGTCTAGCGGTGAACACCGGGGAGCTGTTTTTT.

The V and J genes are TRBV4-1 and TRBJ2-7, with 9 bases lining up with TRBD1. From germline, CDR1 is MGHRA and CDR2 YSYEKL. CDR3 length: 15 amino acids. After removal of 1 base from V and 2 bases from J, the junction contained 3 bases not matched to a gene. In DNA form, the CDR3 reads TGCGCCAGCAGCCAAGGGGACAGGGTAACCTACGAGCAGTACTTC. It is translated as CASSQGDRVTYEQYF.